The clone carrying this T cell receptor (beta chain) was seen only a few times. Its antigen is as yet unknown. Combining a sample-barcoded 5' primer with a J-beta primer mix, a second PCR ran for roughly 7 to 11 cycles. TCRdb reanalysed the 5' RACE reads using MiXCR and keeps one entry per CDR3 protein. The repertoire holds some 1.5 million distinct CDR3 sequences, with roughly 27% as singletons. The data were obtained in a study of blood T cells in healthy people across ages. Findings of the study overall: PBMCs that were unsorted prevented a conclusive naive versus antigen-experienced comparison. Unknown donor CMV status possibly confounded expanded clonotype changes.

The germline V and J ends were trimmed by 0 bases and 4 bases, with 12 bases remaining between them. CDR3 size: 15 residues. Germline CDR1 and CDR2: ENHRY and SYGVKD. This receptor was taken from a woman under 40 in good health. The chain couples TRBV10-3 to TRBJ1-2, with D maybe TRBD1 (5 bases). The source material was blood. CDR3 protein: CAISESRGRSYGYTF. In DNA form, the CDR3 reads TGTGCCATCAGTGAGTCGAGGGGTCGGAGCTATGGCTACACCTTC.